Shown below are 20 T cell receptor beta chains from a single sample sequenced in a study of T-cell reconstitution after alpha-beta-depleted transplantation in children. It was with unique molecular identifiers that the TCRbeta library was prepared. TCRdb re-called the PCR reads with MiXCR, one entry per CDR3 protein. The sample has 95,000 to 120,000 distinct CDR3 sequences; approximately 6.6% are singletons. This specimen consisted of PBMCs, mostly from graft donor cells, obtained 360 days after TCRalphabeta/CD19-depleted stem cell transplant. The source is a male patient between 2 and 9 years old who had a stem cell transplant for acute lymphoblastic leukemia, so the T cells may come from the graft donor.

The genes are TRBV7-2 and TRBJ1-2; D may be TRBD1 (6 bases). Deletions cut 5 bases from V and 4 bases from J, with 20 bases between. The CDR3 spans 16 residues. From germline, CDR1 is SGHTA and CDR2 FQGNSA. CDR3 nucleotides: TGTGCCAGCAGCCTCCCCGGGACACCGTCGATCTATGGCTACACCTTC. Protein sequence: CASSLPGTPSIYGYTF.

This clonotype has ten or more counts. The rearrangement joins TRBV7-2 to TRBJ2-1; 8 nucleotides align to TRBD2. CDR1 SGHTA and CDR2 FQGNSA come from the germline V gene. V lost 5 bases to trimming and J lost 8 bases; unmatched junction nucleotides: 2. CDR3 length equals 12 residues. CDR3 bases: TGTGCCAGCAGCCTGCGGGAGGATGAGCAGTTCTTC. Residues: CASSLREDEQFF.

This clonotype has ten or more counts. The rearrangement joins TRBV9 to TRBJ2-1, with 8 bases matching TRBD1. The germline CDR1 and CDR2 sequences are SGDLS and YYNGEE. The V gene end was trimmed by 3 bases and the J gene end by 7 bases; junction bases not matched to a gene: 12. The CDR3 totals 16 residues. CDR3 coding DNA: TGTGCCAGCAGCGCCTCGCCGGGACAGGTGCTGAATGAGCAGTTCTTC. It encodes CASSASPGQVLNEQFF.

Only a few counts were recorded for this clonotype. This sequence joins TRBV10-1 and TRBJ1-1; D unclear. CDR1 WNHNN and CDR2 SYGVQD come from the germline V gene (reference sequence). The CDR3 is 14 residues long. Trimming left V 2 bases short and J 0 bases short, with 7 bases between. The DNA for the CDR3 is TGCGCCAGCAGTGAGACGGGGATGAACACTGAAGCTTTCTTT. This gives the protein CASSETGMNTEAFF.

This clonotype was picked up a small number of times. This rearrangement joins TRBV7-9 to TRBJ2-5, with a possible D match to TRBD2 (6 bases). Germline loops: CDR1 SEHNR, CDR2 FQNEAQ (reference sequence). Trimming cost V 4 bases and J 4 bases, with 13 bases left between them. The CDR3 has 14 residues. CDR3 bases: TGTGCCAGCAGCTCGCCAGGGAGGCGAGAGACCCAGTACTTC. Amino acids: CASSSPGRRETQYF.

This clonotype has ten or more counts. V usage is TRBV5-8 and J usage is TRBJ1-1, with 8 bases fitting TRBD1. V was pared by 5 bases and J by 5 bases, with 8 bases of the junction left unmatched. CDR1 and CDR2 from the germline V gene are SGHTS and YDEGEE. The CDR3 sequence is 14 residues long. CDR3 coding DNA: TGTGCCAGCAGTGGTGACAGGGGATATACTGAAGCTTTCTTT. Translation: CASSGDRGYTEAFF. Full variable domain (rest looked up from reference TRBV5-8 and TRBJ1-1): EAGVTQSPTHLIKTRGQQATLRCSPISGHTSVYWYQQALGLGLQFLLWYDEGEERNRGNFPPRFSGRQFPNYSSELNVNALELEDSALYLCASSGDRGYTEAFFGQGTRLTVV.

This clonotype was seen ten or more times. The rearrangement joins TRBV3-1 to TRBJ2-5; perhaps D is TRBD1 or TRBD2 (6 bases each). V was clipped by 1 base and J by 3 bases, with 12 bases between them. The length of the CDR3 is 15 residues. Germline V CDR1 and CDR2: LGHDT, YNNKEL (reference sequence). Here the CDR3 reads CASSQGQEGEETQYF. DNA for the CDR3: TGTGCCAGCAGCCAAGGACAGGAGGGCGAAGAGACCCAGTACTTC.

This clonotype showed up many times. The CDR3 reads CASSSILGTNTYEQYF. In nucleotides, the CDR3 is TGTGCCAGCAGCTCAATACTCGGGACTAACACCTACGAGCAGTACTTC. The chain joins TRBV3-1 to TRBJ2-7; TRBD2 matches at 7 bases. CDR1 LGHDT and CDR2 YNNKEL come from the germline V gene (reference sequence). V lost 5 bases, J lost 2 bases, and 12 bases stayed unmatched. CDR3 length: 16 amino acids.

This clonotype was seen a handful of times. This sequence joins TRBV27 and TRBJ2-1, with 9 bases that match TRBD2. This CDR3 region has 14 residues. CDR1 MNHEY and CDR2 SMNVEV come from the germline V gene (reference sequence). The V and J ends lost 9 bases and 9 bases, in that order; junction bases with no gene match: 12. The chain's CDR3 is CASSPGLAVGEQFF. The CDR3 DNA sequence: TGTGCCAGTTCCCCGGGACTAGCAGTGGGTGAGCAGTTCTTC.

Ten or more counts support this clonotype. This chain connects TRBV11-2 to TRBJ2-5; TRBD1 agrees at 7 bases. The CDR3 is 15 amino acids. With 4 bases clipped from V and 4 bases from J, the junction kept 9 bases outside the gene matches. The V gene's germline CDR1 is SGHAT and CDR2 FQNNGV. This chain's CDR3 is CASSSRQGNRETQYF. DNA for the CDR3: TGTGCCAGCAGCTCGAGACAGGGTAATCGAGAGACCCAGTACTTC.

This clonotype showed up many times. This rearrangement joins TRBV5-6 to TRBJ2-1; D is unresolved. The V gene's germline CDR1 is SGHDT and CDR2 YYEEEE. This CDR3 region has 12 residues. The ends were cut back, 4 bases at V and 8 bases at J, with 10 bases in the middle. The CDR3 bases are TGTGCCAGCAGCACTGTACGATATGAGCAGTTCTTC. Translating it yields CASSTVRYEQFF. The entire variable domain, with the rest obtained from reference TRBV5-6 and TRBJ2-1, is as follows: DAGVTQSPTHLIKTRGQQVTLRCSPKSGHDTVSWYQQALGQGPQFIFQYYEEEERQRGNFPDRFSGHQFPNYSSELNVNALLLGDSALYLCASSTVRYEQFFGPGTRLTVL.

As to this clonotype: This sequence may be a read error, since a much larger clone differs from it by one base. This chain joins TRBV4-1 and TRBJ2-2; possibly TRBD2 for D (6 bases). The CDR3 runs to 14 residues. V was shortened by 4 bases and J by 2 bases, with 8 bases between the two germline ends. Looked up from germline, CDR1 is MGHRA and CDR2 is YSYEKL. The CDR3 here is CASSRTTNTGELFF. DNA for the CDR3: TGCGCCAGCAGCCGGACTACCAACACCGGGGAGCTGTTTTTT.

The genes are TRBV27 and TRBJ2-5; 8 positions match TRBD1. CDR1 and CDR2 (germline): MNHEY, SMNVEV (reference sequence). There are 11 residues in the CDR3. The V segment lost 4 bases and the J segment 14 bases; nucleotides outside the gene matches: 6. CDR3 protein: CASSSGQGRYF. CDR3 coding DNA: TGTGCCAGCAGTTCCGGACAGGGTCGCTACTTC.

V and J are TRBV27 and TRBJ2-7; 9 nucleotides line up with TRBD1. The V gene end was trimmed by 4 bases and the J gene end by 6 bases; junction bases not matched to a gene: 7. The CDR3 spans 14 residues. Germline V gene data show CDR1 as MNHEY and CDR2 as SMNVEV (reference sequence). CDR3 region: CASSSPGQGPEQYF. Here the CDR3 DNA reads TGTGCCAGCAGTTCTCCGGGACAGGGACCCGAGCAGTACTTC.

This chain connects TRBV6-8 to TRBJ2-7; TRBD1 matches at 11 bases. The germline gives CDR1 MNHGY, CDR2 SAAAGT. V shed 6 bases and J 1 base; nucleotides not matched to a gene: 5. CDR3 size: 15 residues. CDR3 sequence (DNA): TGTGCCAGCAGAAGTTGGGACAGGGGGTCCTACGAGCAGTACTTC. As protein: CASRSWDRGSYEQYF.

This chain connects TRBV7-8 to TRBJ2-2; 7 nucleotides match TRBD1. Germline V gene sequence: CDR1 SGHVS, CDR2 FQNEAQ. The CDR3 is 15 residues long. The junction had 10 bases not matched to a gene; V was cut back by 5 bases and J by 7 bases. The CDR3 sequence: CASSPRRGQGGELFF. The CDR3 nucleotides read TGTGCCAGCAGCCCCCGTAGGGGGCAAGGCGGGGAGCTGTTTTTT.

This clonotype has only a few counts. The V call is TRBV6-5, the J call TRBJ2-1, with 7 bases fitting TRBD2. The CDR3 spans 14 residues. The germline V gene encodes CDR1 MNHEY and CDR2 SVGAGI. Unmatched junction bases numbered 11, after V lost 6 bases and J lost 9 bases. In DNA form, the CDR3 reads TGTGCCAGCAGGGTCGCCGGACTAGGGCCTGAGCAGTTCTTC. It yields the protein CASRVAGLGPEQFF.

The chain combines TRBV30 with TRBJ2-7; D is uncertain. The CDR3 consists of 12 residues. Trimming shortened V by 0 bases and J by 7 bases, and 10 bases separated the two germline ends. CDR1 and CDR2 (germline): GTSNPN, SVGIG (reference sequence). CDR3 nucleotide sequence: TGTGCCTGGAGTGTACGGAGCGAGGAGCAGTACTTC. This encodes CAWSVRSEEQYF. Looking up the rest from reference TRBV30 and TRBJ2-7 gives the full variable domain: SQTIHQWPATLVQPVGSPLSLECTVEGTSNPNLYWYRQAAGRGLQLLFYSVGIGQISSEVPQNLSASRPQDRQFILSSKKLLLSDSGFYLCAWSVRSEEQYFGPGTRLTVT.

This clonotype was found many times. This chain uses TRBV19 with TRBJ2-1, with D tentatively TRBD2 (6 bases). The CDR3 consists of 15 residues. The germline CDR1 and CDR2 sequences are LNHDA and SQIVND (reference sequence). Trimming shortened V by 3 bases and J by 2 bases, and 11 bases separated the two germline ends. The CDR3 DNA reads TGTGCCAGTAGTATGACGGCGGGGACCTACAATGAGCAGTTCTTC. Amino acids: CASSMTAGTYNEQFF.

This clonotype occurred many times. The J gene is TRBJ2-2, the V gene TRBV6-4, with D unclear. From germline, CDR1 is MRHNA and CDR2 SNTAGT. The CDR3 has 12 amino acids. Trimming shortened V by 7 bases and J by 5 bases, and 8 bases separated the two germline ends. CDR3 loop: CASILLTGELFF. For the CDR3, the DNA is TGTGCCAGCATTCTGCTAACCGGGGAGCTGTTTTTT.